Following are 8 T cell receptor beta chains from one sample sequenced in a study of blood T cell repertoires in COVID-19. The data were produced by immunoSEQ multiplex PCR, yet TCRdb's version contains in-frame clones alone and is incomplete. The sample holds a few hundred thousand clones; 65% to 90% are singletons and the top ten take about 1.5%. Sequenced sample: peripheral blood. These receptors were obtained from a woman aged 40 to 49 who had recovered from COVID-19.

V gene TRBV7-3 combines with J gene TRBJ1-1; TRBD1 matches at 7 bases. CDR3 length: 17 residues. With V trimmed by 6 bases and J by 1 base, 14 bases remained unmatched. Germline V gives CDR1 SGHTA, CDR2 FQGTGA. The CDR3 sequence is CASRGTVRRTKNTEAFF. Here the CDR3 DNA reads TGTGCCAGCAGGGGGACAGTGCGCCGGACCAAGAACACTGAAGCTTTCTTT.

A few counts support this clone. The rearrangement uses TRBV30 and TRBJ1-2, with a weak D call TRBD1 (6 bases). The germline CDR1 and CDR2 sequences are GTSNPN and SVGIG (reference sequence). Trimming shortened V by 4 bases and J by 8 bases, and 11 bases separated the two germline ends. The CDR3 sequence is 11 residues long. Here the CDR3 reads CAWTFRGGYTF. The CDR3 nucleotides are TGTGCCTGGACCTTCAGGGGCGGCTACACCTTC.

The chain has TRBV5-1 and TRBJ2-7; D possibly corresponds to TRBD1 (8 bases). This CDR3 contains 15 residues. Germline V CDR1 and CDR2: SGHRS, YFSETQ. Trimming cost V 4 bases and J 2 bases, with 16 bases left between them. The CDR3 spells CASSPRTGRAYEQYF. The DNA of the CDR3 is TGCGCCAGCAGCCCCAGGACAGGGAGGGCCTACGAGCAGTACTTC.

A single count supports this clone. The chain carries TRBV7-2 and TRBJ1-5, with 9 positions matching TRBD1. The germline gives CDR1 SGHTA, CDR2 FQGNSA. Losses at the gene ends were 5 bases for V and 0 bases for J; bases not matched to a gene: 8. The CDR3 totals 17 residues. CDR3 amino acids: CASSPGTGMNSNQPQHF. The CDR3 DNA sequence: TGTGCCAGCAGCCCCGGGACAGGGATGAATAGCAATCAGCCCCAGCATTTT.

V is TRBV28 and J is TRBJ1-6; 12 bases align to TRBD1. This CDR3 has 18 residues. CDR1 is MDHEN and CDR2 is SYDVKM in the germline V gene. V lost 7 bases, J lost 2 bases, and 9 bases stayed unmatched. The CDR3 loop reads CASTFGTGGATYNSPLHF. In DNA, the CDR3 is TGTGCCAGCACCTTCGGGACAGGGGGCGCCACCTATAATTCACCCCTCCACTTT.

The chain couples TRBV5-4 to TRBJ2-2; tentatively, D is TRBD1 (5 bases). The CDR3 is 13 residues long. V shed 6 bases and J shed 7 bases, with 13 bases lying between them. Germline V lookup: CDR1 SGHNT, CDR2 YYREEE (reference sequence). In nucleotides, the CDR3 is TGTGCCAGCACAAGGACAACGGGCGGGGAGCTGTTTTTT. It is translated as CASTRTTGGELFF.

V gene TRBV14 combines with J gene TRBJ2-5; no firm D call. Germline V lookup: CDR1 SGHDN, CDR2 FVKESK. Trimming pared 3 bases from V and 4 bases from J, leaving 6 bases between. The CDR3 spans 12 residues. In DNA, the CDR3 is TGTGCCAGCAGCCAGTCGGTAGAGACCCAGTACTTC. Residues: CASSQSVETQYF.

This clone was seen once. The chain employs TRBV5-1 and TRBJ2-7; possible D gene TRBD2, 5 bases. This CDR3 has 11 amino acids. Germline loops: CDR1 SGHRS, CDR2 YFSETQ. The germline V and J ends were trimmed by 7 bases and 7 bases, with 12 bases remaining between them. The CDR3 loop is CASEGSGEQYF. The CDR3 DNA reads as TGCGCCAGCGAAGGATCGGGGGAGCAGTACTTC.